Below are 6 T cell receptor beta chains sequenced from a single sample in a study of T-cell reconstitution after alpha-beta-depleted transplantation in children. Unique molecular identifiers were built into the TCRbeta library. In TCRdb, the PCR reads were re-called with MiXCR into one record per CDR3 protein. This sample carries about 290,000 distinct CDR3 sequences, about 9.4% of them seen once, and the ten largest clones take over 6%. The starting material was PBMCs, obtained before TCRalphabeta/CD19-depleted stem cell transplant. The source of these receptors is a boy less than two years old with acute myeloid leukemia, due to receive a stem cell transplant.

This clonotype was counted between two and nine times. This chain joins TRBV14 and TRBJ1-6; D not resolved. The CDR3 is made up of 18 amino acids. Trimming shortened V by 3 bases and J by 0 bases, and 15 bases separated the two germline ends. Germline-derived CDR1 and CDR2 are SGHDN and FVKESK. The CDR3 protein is CASSQGNPYGSYNSPLHF. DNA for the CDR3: TGTGCCAGCAGCCAGGGCAATCCTTACGGCTCCTATAATTCACCCCTCCACTTT.

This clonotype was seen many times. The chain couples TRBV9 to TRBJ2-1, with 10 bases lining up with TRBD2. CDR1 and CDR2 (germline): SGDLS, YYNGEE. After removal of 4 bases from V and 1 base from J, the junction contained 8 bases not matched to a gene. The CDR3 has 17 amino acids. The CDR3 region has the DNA TGTGCCAGCAGCCATGCTAGCGGGAGTCTTTCCTACAATGAGCAGTTCTTC. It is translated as CASSHASGSLSYNEQFF.

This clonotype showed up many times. The CDR3 DNA reads as TGCGCCAGCAGCTTGGAAAGGACCTACGAGCAGTACTTC. Amino acids: CASSLERTYEQYF. The V and J genes are TRBV5-1 and TRBJ2-7; D remains unclear. Trimming pared 0 bases from V and 2 bases from J, leaving 6 bases between. Germline CDR1 SGHRS, CDR2 YFSETQ. The CDR3 covers 13 residues. The whole variable domain, filled in from reference TRBV5-1 and TRBJ2-7, reads KAGVTQTPRYLIKTRGQQVTLSCSPISGHRSVSWYQQTPGQGLQFLFEYFSETQRNKGNFPGRFSGRQFSNSRSEMNVSTLELGDSALYLCASSLERTYEQYFGPGTRLTVT.

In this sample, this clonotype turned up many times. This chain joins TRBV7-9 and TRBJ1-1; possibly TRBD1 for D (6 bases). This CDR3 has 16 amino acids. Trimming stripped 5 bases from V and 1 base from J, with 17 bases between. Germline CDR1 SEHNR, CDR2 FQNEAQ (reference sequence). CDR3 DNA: TGTGCCAGCAGCCTTCCGCCCCCACAGGGGAACACTGAAGCTTTCTTT. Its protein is CASSLPPPQGNTEAFF.

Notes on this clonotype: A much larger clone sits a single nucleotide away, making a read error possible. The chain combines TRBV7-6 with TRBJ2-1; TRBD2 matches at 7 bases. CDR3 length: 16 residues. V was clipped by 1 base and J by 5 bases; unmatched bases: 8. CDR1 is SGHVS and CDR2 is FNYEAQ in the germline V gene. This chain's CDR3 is CASSLVVGGPHNEQFF. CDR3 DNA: TGTGCCAGCAGCTTAGTAGTGGGAGGGCCCCACAATGAGCAGTTCTTC.

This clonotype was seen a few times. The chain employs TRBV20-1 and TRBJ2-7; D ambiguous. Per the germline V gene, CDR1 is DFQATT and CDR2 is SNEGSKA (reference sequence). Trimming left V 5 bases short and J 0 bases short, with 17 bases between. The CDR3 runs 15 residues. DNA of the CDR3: TGCAGTGCTGGACGGGTCGTAGACCGCTCCTACGAGCAGTACTTC. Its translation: CSAGRVVDRSYEQYF.